These T cell receptor beta chains were read from a single sample in a study of cytomegalovirus exposure and HLA in healthy donors. The method was immunoSEQ multiplex PCR; TCRdb's version includes in-frame clones alone and lacks a portion of them. The top ten hold 1% to 1.5% of the sample, which has about 330,000 clones, around 87% seen once. The sequencing sample was made of PBMCs. These TCRs come from a woman aged 25 to 39 in good health and CMV-seropositive. CDR3s include the opening cysteine and the closing phenylalanine or tryptophan. The D gene is left open where the match is weak. The listing skips clone size in some rows; elsewhere it reads once, few, many or a size class.

NA,TRBJ1-4,NA,TRBV29-1,CSVVRGGDEKLFF,TGCAGCGTCGTCCGTGGGGGAGATGAAAAACTGTTTTTT
once,TRBJ1-4,NA,TRBV15,CATSRGLGINEKLFF,TGTGCCACCAGCAGAGGACTAGGGATTAATGAAAAACTGTTTTTT
NA,TRBJ1-3,TRBD1,TRBV6-5,CASSTDRGNTIYF,TGTGCCAGCAGTACGGACAGGGGAAACACCATATATTTT
NA,TRBJ2-3,NA,TRBV28,CASSLYRDGDTQYF,TGTGCCAGCAGTTTGTACAGGGATGGAGATACGCAGTATTTT
NA,TRBJ2-7,NA,TRBV6-1,CASSTGTLYEQYF,TGTGCCAGCTCCACCGGGACACTCTACGAGCAGTACTTC
NA,TRBJ2-7,TRBD2,TRBV27,CASSISGGSYEQYF,TGTGCCAGCAGCATAAGCGGGGGCTCCTACGAGCAGTACTTC
NA,TRBJ1-2,NA,TRBV30,CAWSGGFGYGYTF,TGTGCCTGGAGTGGGGGGTTCGGCTATGGCTACACCTTC
NA,TRBJ2-3,NA,TRBV20-1,CSAAGDTQYF,TGCAGTGCTGCTGGGGATACGCAGTATTTT
NA,TRBJ1-4,TRBD1,TRBV27,CASRTGTAATNEKLFF,TGTGCCAGCAGGACGGGGACAGCTGCAACTAATGAAAAACTGTTTTTT
NA,TRBJ1-1,NA,TRBV4-2,CASSLHIFGSNTEAFF,TGTGCCAGCAGCCTACACATCTTTGGGTCGAACACTGAAGCTTTCTTT
NA,TRBJ2-7,NA,TRBV4-1,CASRSGTQEQYF,TGCGCCAGCAGAAGTGGGACACAAGAGCAGTACTTC
NA,TRBJ2-6,NA,TRBV7-3,CASSAQIPPVGSGANVLTF,TGTGCCAGCAGCGCGCAAATCCCCCCGGTGGGCTCTGGGGCCAACGTCCTGACTTTC
NA,TRBJ1-5,NA,TRBV2,CASSSSSLAWGANQPQHF,TGTGCCAGCAGCAGCAGCAGCCTTGCTTGGGGAGCCAATCAGCCCCAGCATTTT
NA,TRBJ2-7,TRBD1,TRBV2,CASSEGWTGAFEEQYF,TGTGCCAGCAGTGAAGGGTGGACAGGGGCCTTTGAAGAGCAGTACTTC